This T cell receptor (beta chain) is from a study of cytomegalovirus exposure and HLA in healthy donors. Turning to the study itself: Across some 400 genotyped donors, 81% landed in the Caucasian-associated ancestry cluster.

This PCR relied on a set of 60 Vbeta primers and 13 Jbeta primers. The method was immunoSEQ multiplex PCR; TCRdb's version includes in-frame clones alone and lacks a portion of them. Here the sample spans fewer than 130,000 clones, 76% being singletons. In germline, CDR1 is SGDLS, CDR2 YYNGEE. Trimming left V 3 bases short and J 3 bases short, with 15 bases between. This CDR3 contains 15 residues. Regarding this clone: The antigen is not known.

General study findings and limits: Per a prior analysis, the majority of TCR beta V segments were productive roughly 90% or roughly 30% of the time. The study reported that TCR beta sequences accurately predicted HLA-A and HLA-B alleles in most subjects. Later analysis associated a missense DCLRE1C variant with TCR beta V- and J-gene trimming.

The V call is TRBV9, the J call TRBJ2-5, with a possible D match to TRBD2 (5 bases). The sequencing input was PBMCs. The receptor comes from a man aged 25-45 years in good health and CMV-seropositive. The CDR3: CASSARTGNKETQYF. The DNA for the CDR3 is TGTGCCAGCAGCGCACGGACGGGGAATAAAGAGACCCAGTACTTC. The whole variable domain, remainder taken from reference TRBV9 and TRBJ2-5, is DSGVTQTPKHLITATGQRVTLRCSPRSGDLSVYWYQQSLDQGLQFLIQYYNGEERAKGNILERFSAQQFPDLHSELNLSSLELGDSALYFCASSARTGNKETQYFGPGTRLLVL.